A selection of T cell receptor beta chains follows, all from one sample in a study of neurological immune-mediated disorders. TCRdb analysed the 5' RACE reads with MiXCR anew, one entry per CDR3 protein. The sample has about 38,000 distinct CDR3 sequences; roughly 4.8% are singletons. Sequences were obtained from CD4+ T cells from blood. The receptor set was obtained from a man aged 18 to 29 in good health. Each CDR3 is given with its conserved first and last residue. Fields, in order: CDR3 length, J gene, V gene, clone size, CDR3 protein. Rows may omit the clone size; those that give it use once, few, many or a size class.

len: 11; j_gene: TRBJ2-5; v_gene: TRBV5-1; abundance: medium-sized; CDR3aa: CASSREETQYF
len: 12; j_gene: TRBJ1-2; v_gene: TRBV6-5; abundance: many; CDR3aa: CASSYHNDGYTF
len: 16; j_gene: TRBJ2-7; v_gene: TRBV6-5; abundance: many; CDR3aa: CASSRRMAARSYEQYF
len: 15; j_gene: TRBJ1-1; v_gene: TRBV5-6; abundance: many; CDR3aa: CASSFTSTGNTEAFF
len: 14; j_gene: TRBJ1-2; v_gene: TRBV12-3/TRBV12-4; abundance: many; CDR3aa: CASSLGDRLYGYTF
len: 14; j_gene: TRBJ1-6; v_gene: TRBV6-5; abundance: many; CDR3aa: CASSYSLVGSPLHF
len: 15; j_gene: TRBJ2-1; v_gene: TRBV20-1; abundance: many; CDR3aa: CSARPPTSSYNEQFF
len: 12; j_gene: TRBJ1-1; v_gene: TRBV20-1; abundance: medium-sized; CDR3aa: CSASGGNTEAFF
len: 16; j_gene: TRBJ2-1; v_gene: TRBV7-9; abundance: many; CDR3aa: CASSYYLGLGGNEQFF
len: 15; j_gene: TRBJ2-7; v_gene: TRBV5-1; abundance: many; CDR3aa: CASNTEGAPVREQYF
len: 12; j_gene: TRBJ1-2; v_gene: TRBV5-1; abundance: many; CDR3aa: CASSSPQGGYTF
len: 13; j_gene: TRBJ2-1; v_gene: TRBV7-2; abundance: many; CDR3aa: CASRPPDPHEQFF
len: 12; j_gene: TRBJ2-1; v_gene: TRBV5-1; abundance: many; CDR3aa: CASSLGQGEQFF
len: 16; j_gene: TRBJ1-1; v_gene: TRBV6-1; abundance: few; CDR3aa: CASSDARDRFGREAFF
len: 15; j_gene: TRBJ2-5; v_gene: TRBV15; abundance: many; CDR3aa: CATSRGQGARETQYF
len: 15; j_gene: TRBJ2-2; v_gene: TRBV12-3/TRBV12-4; abundance: many; CDR3aa: CASSLASRNTGELFF
len: 13; j_gene: TRBJ1-1; v_gene: TRBV6-5; abundance: many; CDR3aa: CASSRDGSAEAFF
len: 14; j_gene: TRBJ2-7; v_gene: TRBV6-5; abundance: many; CDR3aa: CASRSRAETYEQYF
len: 16; j_gene: TRBJ1-1; v_gene: TRBV29-1; abundance: many; CDR3aa: CSVEARRASGGTEAFF
len: 13; j_gene: TRBJ1-5; v_gene: TRBV5-1; abundance: medium-sized; CDR3aa: CASSNVTGAPQHF
len: 19; j_gene: TRBJ2-2; v_gene: TRBV7-2; abundance: many; CDR3aa: CASSLNRRGLAGNTGELFF
len: 14; j_gene: TRBJ2-7; v_gene: TRBV5-6; abundance: many; CDR3aa: CASSLDLAGGELVF
len: 15; j_gene: TRBJ1-1; v_gene: TRBV27; abundance: NA; CDR3aa: CASSLSTPWNTEAFF
len: 14; j_gene: TRBJ2-2; v_gene: TRBV5-1; abundance: many; CDR3aa: CASSFGEFTGELFF
len: 12; j_gene: TRBJ1-5; v_gene: TRBV6-5; abundance: many; CDR3aa: CASSFSGQPQHF
len: 13; j_gene: TRBJ2-3; v_gene: TRBV28; abundance: many; CDR3aa: CASRRTSTDTQYF
len: 14; j_gene: TRBJ2-2; v_gene: TRBV29-1; abundance: many; CDR3aa: CSGGLDRETGELFF
len: 15; j_gene: TRBJ1-4; v_gene: TRBV6-6; abundance: many; CDR3aa: CASCPAGTGCEKLFF
len: 14; j_gene: TRBJ2-1; v_gene: TRBV20-1; abundance: many; CDR3aa: CSARDFRGGHEQFF
len: 14; j_gene: TRBJ1-2; v_gene: TRBV20-1; abundance: many; CDR3aa: CSARVEAGGYGYTF
len: 15; j_gene: TRBJ1-1; v_gene: TRBV6-2/TRBV6-3; abundance: many; CDR3aa: CASSYGKGGNTEAFF
len: 14; j_gene: TRBJ1-5; v_gene: TRBV7-9; abundance: many; CDR3aa: CASSMDNSNQPQHF
len: 18; j_gene: TRBJ1-4; v_gene: TRBV5-1; abundance: few; CDR3aa: CASSLAGGDIYSGEKLFF
len: 16; j_gene: TRBJ2-1; v_gene: TRBV12-3/TRBV12-4; abundance: many; CDR3aa: CASSLRSGSFYNEQFF
len: 15; j_gene: TRBJ2-6; v_gene: TRBV6-6; abundance: many; CDR3aa: CASTSFHSGANVLTF